Shown below are 2 T cell receptor beta chains from a single sample sequenced in a study of cytomegalovirus exposure and HLA in healthy donors. Primers included in the PCR were 60 Vbeta and 13 Jbeta primers. TCRdb's copy holds only in-frame clones and misses some; the assay was immunoSEQ multiplex PCR. Here the sample spans about 64,000 clones, approximately 83% being singletons. The sample taken for sequencing was PBMCs. Every receptor here comes from a female donor in good health and CMV-seronegative.

This chain joins TRBV9 and TRBJ1-2, with 7 bases identical to TRBD1. V lost 0 bases, J lost 5 bases, and 4 bases stayed unmatched. This CDR3 contains 14 residues. Germline V gene sequence: CDR1 SGDLS, CDR2 YYNGEE. CDR3 sequence: CASSVAQTGYGYTF. The CDR3 nucleotides read TGTGCCAGCAGCGTAGCACAGACAGGGTATGGCTACACCTTC.

J is TRBJ2-1 and V is TRBV19; tentatively, D is TRBD1 (5 bases). The germline V gene has CDR1 LNHDA and CDR2 SQIVND (reference sequence). The CDR3 runs 14 residues. V lost 2 bases to trimming and J lost 6 bases, with 11 bases between them. DNA for the CDR3: TGTGCCAGTAGTATATTGGCAGGGCTCAATGAGCAGTTCTTC. Its translation is CASSILAGLNEQFF.